The 7 T cell receptor beta chains given below trace back to one sample, sequenced in a study of shared clonotypes between healthy human individuals. The table came from immunoSEQ multiplex PCR; TCRdb's copy has only in-frame clones and leaves some out. The sample contains hundreds of thousands of clones, around 77% of which appear only once. The sequenced sample was PBMCs. These receptors all come from a woman in her thirties or forties in good health. Some clones in this sample may be carry-over from other donors' samples.

J is TRBJ1-2 and V is TRBV5-1, with TRBD1 matching 9 bases. Germline values: CDR1 SGHRS, CDR2 YFSETQ. Unmatched junction bases numbered 13, after V lost 0 bases and J lost 10 bases. The CDR3 is 16 residues long. CDR3 coding DNA: TGCGCCAGCAGCTTGGGCCCCGGGACAGGGATTAATGACTACACCTTC. Amino acid sequence: CASSLGPGTGINDYTF.

This clone came up once. This sequence joins TRBV5-4 and TRBJ2-7, with D perhaps TRBD2 (6 bases). The germline V gene encodes CDR1 SGHNT and CDR2 YYREEE (reference sequence). CDR3 length equals 14 residues. The V and J ends lost 0 bases and 5 bases respectively, with 12 bases between them. The CDR3 DNA sequence: TGTGCCAGCAGCTTGGTCCGGGGGTCCGACGAGCAGTACTTC. Amino acid sequence: CASSLVRGSDEQYF.

This chain uses TRBV4-1 with TRBJ2-2; D is tentatively TRBD1 or TRBD2 (6 bases each). CDR1 MGHRA and CDR2 YSYEKL come from the germline V gene. V was clipped by 4 bases and J by 0 bases, with 15 bases between them. The CDR3 is 17 residues long. The chain's CDR3 is CASSPFGGPPNTGELFF. CDR3 coding DNA: TGCGCCAGCAGCCCCTTTGGGGGGCCACCGAACACCGGGGAGCTGTTTTTT.

The table lists this clone with many counts. The chain combines TRBV30 with TRBJ1-1, with 7 bases that match TRBD1. The CDR3 spans 14 residues. CDR1 GTSNPN and CDR2 SVGIG come from the germline V gene (reference sequence). V was clipped by 3 bases and J by 3 bases; unmatched bases: 7. CDR3 in amino acids: CAWRQGRAYTEAFF. The CDR3 DNA reads as TGTGCCTGGAGACAGGGGAGGGCGTACACTGAAGCTTTCTTT.

The rearrangement links TRBV4-2 to TRBJ2-1, with 7 bases identical to TRBD2. This CDR3 has 13 residues. From germline, CDR1 is LGHNA and CDR2 YNFKEQ. The J segment lost 13 bases and the V segment lost 4 bases, leaving 10 bases of the junction unmatched. This CDR3 is CASSLTSAPTQFF. The CDR3 DNA sequence: TGTGCCAGCAGCCTTACTAGCGCGCCCACCCAGTTCTTC.

The V call is TRBV7-9, the J call TRBJ2-6; perhaps TRBD1 as D (8 bases). Per the germline V gene, CDR1 is SEHNR and CDR2 is FQNEAQ (reference sequence). The CDR3 length is 17 residues. V lost 10 bases, J lost 0 bases, and 19 bases lay in between. The CDR3 sequence: CANPGGTGDSGANVLTF. CDR3 DNA sequence: TGTGCCAACCCCGGGGGGACAGGTGACTCTGGGGCCAACGTCCTGACTTTC.

There are a few counts of this clone. The same CDR3 is also encoded by other DNA sequences in this sample. V and J are TRBV18 and TRBJ1-1; 7 nucleotides line up with TRBD1. After removal of 3 bases from V and 0 bases from J, the junction contained 1 base not matched to a gene. Germline CDR1 reads KGHSH; CDR2 reads LQKENI. The CDR3 extends over 14 amino acids. The CDR3 region is CASSPGTVNTEAFF. The CDR3 bases are TGTGCCAGCTCACCGGGGACAGTGAACACTGAAGCTTTCTTT.